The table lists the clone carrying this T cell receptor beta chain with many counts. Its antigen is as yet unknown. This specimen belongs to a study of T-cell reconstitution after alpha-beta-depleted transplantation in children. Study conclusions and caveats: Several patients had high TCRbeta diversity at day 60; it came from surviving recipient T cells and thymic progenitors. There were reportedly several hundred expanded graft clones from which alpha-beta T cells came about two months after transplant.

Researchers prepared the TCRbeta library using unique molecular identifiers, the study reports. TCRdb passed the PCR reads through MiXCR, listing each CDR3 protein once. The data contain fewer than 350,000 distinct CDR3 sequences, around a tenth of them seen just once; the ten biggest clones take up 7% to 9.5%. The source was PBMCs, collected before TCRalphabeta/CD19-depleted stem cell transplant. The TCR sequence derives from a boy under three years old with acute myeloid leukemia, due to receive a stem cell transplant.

Here the CDR3 reads CASRYQVRSTAEAFF. For the CDR3, the DNA is TGCGCCAGCAGATATCAAGTTAGGTCGACCGCTGAAGCTTTCTTT. This chain connects TRBV5-1 to TRBJ1-1; D not resolved. CDR3 length: 15 amino acids. Trimming removed 5 bases at V and 6 bases at J, with 20 bases between. From germline, CDR1 is SGHRS and CDR2 YFSETQ.